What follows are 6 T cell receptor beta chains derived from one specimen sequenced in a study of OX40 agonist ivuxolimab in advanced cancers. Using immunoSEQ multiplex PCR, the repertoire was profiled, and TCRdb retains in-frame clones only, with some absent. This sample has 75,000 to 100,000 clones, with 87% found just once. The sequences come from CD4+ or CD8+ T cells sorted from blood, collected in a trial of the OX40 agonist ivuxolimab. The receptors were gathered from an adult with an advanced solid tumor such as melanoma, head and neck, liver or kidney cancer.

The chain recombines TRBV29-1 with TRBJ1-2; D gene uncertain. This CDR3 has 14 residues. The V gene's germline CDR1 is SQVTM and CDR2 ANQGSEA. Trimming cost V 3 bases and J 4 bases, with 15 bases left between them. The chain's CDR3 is CSVEGVGLLYGYTF. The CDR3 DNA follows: TGCAGCGTTGAGGGTGTCGGACTGCTCTATGGCTACACCTTC.

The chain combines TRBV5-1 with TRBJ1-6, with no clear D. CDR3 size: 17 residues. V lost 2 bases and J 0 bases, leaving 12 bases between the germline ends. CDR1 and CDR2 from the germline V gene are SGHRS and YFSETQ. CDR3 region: CASSFSEVSSYNSPLHF. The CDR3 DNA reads TGCGCCAGCAGCTTTTCGGAGGTGAGCTCCTATAATTCACCCCTCCACTTT.

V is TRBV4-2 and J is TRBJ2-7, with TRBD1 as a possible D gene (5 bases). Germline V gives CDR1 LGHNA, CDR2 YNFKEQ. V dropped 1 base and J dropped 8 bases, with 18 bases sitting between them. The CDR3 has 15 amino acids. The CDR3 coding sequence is TGTGCCAGCAGCCAAGTCTTAGGACAACAATACAAGCAGTACTTC. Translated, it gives CASSQVLGQQYKQYF.

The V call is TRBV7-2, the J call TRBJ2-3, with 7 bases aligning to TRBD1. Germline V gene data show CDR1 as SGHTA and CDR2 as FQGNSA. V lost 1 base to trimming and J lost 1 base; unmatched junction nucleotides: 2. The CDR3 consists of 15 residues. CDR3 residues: CASSLGGTGTDTQYF. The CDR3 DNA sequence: TGTGCCAGCAGCTTAGGTGGGACAGGCACAGATACGCAGTATTTT.

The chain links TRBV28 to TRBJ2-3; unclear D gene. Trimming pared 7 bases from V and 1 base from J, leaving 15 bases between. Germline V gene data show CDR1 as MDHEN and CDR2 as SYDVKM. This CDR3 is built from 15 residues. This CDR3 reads CASNSRQAGTDTQYF. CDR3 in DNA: TGTGCCAGCAATAGTAGGCAGGCGGGCACAGATACGCAGTATTTT.

CDR3 sequence reads: CASSERGKEKLFF. CDR3 nucleotides: TGCGCCAGCAGTGAGAGGGGGAAAGAAAAACTGTTTTTT. The J gene is TRBJ1-4, the V gene TRBV10-2, with D perhaps matching TRBD1 (6 bases). V dropped 2 bases and J dropped 8 bases, with 9 bases sitting between them. In germline, CDR1 is WSHSY, CDR2 SAAADI. This CDR3 comprises 13 residues.